Each of the 32 T cell receptor beta chains below was sequenced from the same sample in a study of cytomegalovirus exposure and HLA in healthy donors. The PCR made use of 60 Vbeta and 13 Jbeta primers. This table comes from immunoSEQ multiplex PCR, and its TCRdb copy is limited to in-frame clones, with some not included. The sample records 150,000 to 200,000 clones, roughly 80% being singletons. Sequenced input: PBMCs. All receptors come from a woman in her thirties or forties in good health and CMV-seronegative.

V usage is TRBV7-3 and J usage is TRBJ2-1; TRBD2 matches 7 bases. This CDR3 has 16 residues. CDR1 is SGHTA, CDR2 FQGTGA, per germline. After removal of 4 bases from V and 1 base from J, the junction contained 7 bases not matched to a gene. This chain's CDR3 is CASSSTFSGSYNEQFF. Written as DNA, the CDR3 is TGTGCCAGCAGCTCGACCTTTAGCGGGTCCTACAATGAGCAGTTCTTC. The full variable domain, rest sourced from reference TRBV7-3 and TRBJ2-1, is GAGVSQTPSNKVTEKGKYVELRCDPISGHTALYWYRQSLGQGPEFLIYFQGTGAADDSGLPNDRFFAVRPEGSVSTLKIQRTERGDSAVYLCASSSTFSGSYNEQFFGPGTRLTVL.

This rearrangement joins TRBV7-2 to TRBJ2-1; a weak D match, TRBD2 (6 bases). The CDR3 contains 15 residues. The V end was cut by 5 bases, the J end by 7 bases, with 18 bases between. The germline V gene has CDR1 SGHTA and CDR2 FQGNSA. In DNA form, the CDR3 reads TGTGCCAGCAGCCCACAGAGTGAGGGAGGTAATGAGCAGTTCTTC. Its translation: CASSPQSEGGNEQFF.

This rearrangement joins TRBV18 to TRBJ1-4; the D gene is possibly TRBD1 (5 bases). Germline V gives CDR1 KGHSH, CDR2 LQKENI. The length of the CDR3 is 16 residues. V lost 3 bases and J lost 8, with 19 bases in between. The CDR3 DNA reads as TGTGCCAGCTCACCCCTAGGGGTAAGAGTCAGAGAAAAACTGTTTTTT. Its protein product is CASSPLGVRVREKLFF.

This chain uses TRBV18 with TRBJ1-1, with TRBD1 as a possible D gene (5 bases). The V gene lost 0 bases and the J gene lost 3 bases, with 11 bases spanning the gap. CDR3 size: 15 residues. From germline, CDR1 is KGHSH and CDR2 LQKENI. The chain's CDR3 is CASSPPAGRDTEAFF. CDR3 nucleotide sequence: TGTGCCAGCTCACCACCGGCAGGGAGGGACACTGAAGCTTTCTTT.

The chain recombines TRBV7-3 with TRBJ2-3; TRBD2 matches 10 bases. The CDR3 contains 14 residues. Trimming removed 5 bases from V and 5 bases from J; junction bases left unmatched: 4. Germline-derived CDR1 and CDR2 are SGHTA and FQGTGA. The CDR3 DNA is TGTGCCAGCAGCCCTAGCGGGAGTTTAGATACGCAGTATTTT. Residues: CASSPSGSLDTQYF.

The chain links TRBV7-2 to TRBJ2-3; the match to TRBD2 covers 10 bases. The CDR3 runs to 19 residues. Looked up from germline, CDR1 is SGHTA and CDR2 is FQGNSA. V was pared by 5 bases and J by 0 bases, with 14 bases of the junction left unmatched. CDR3 residues: CASSHELAGVTSSTDTQYF. DNA for the CDR3: TGTGCCAGCAGCCACGAGCTAGCGGGAGTAACGTCTAGCACAGATACGCAGTATTTT.

The V call is TRBV6-5, the J call TRBJ1-3, with D possibly matching TRBD1 (5 bases). This CDR3 has 13 amino acids. V gave up 6 bases and J gave up 5 bases, with 11 bases separating them. Germline lookup yields CDR1 MNHEY and CDR2 SVGAGI. The CDR3, as DNA: TGTGCCAGCAGCCCCGACAGAAGAAACACCATATATTTT. Encoded protein: CASSPDRRNTIYF.

The genes are TRBV6-5 and TRBJ1-1; D is undetermined. Germline values: CDR1 MNHEY, CDR2 SVGAGI. The CDR3 runs 15 residues. V lost 10 bases and J lost 4, with 22 bases in between. In DNA form, the CDR3 reads TGTGCCACTCACTTTGGTGGGCTTCTCGGCACTGAAGCTTTCTTT. Its translation: CATHFGGLLGTEAFF.

The gene calls are TRBV6-6 and TRBJ1-5; possibly TRBD1 for D (5 bases). Germline values: CDR1 MNHNY, CDR2 SVGAGI (reference sequence). The CDR3 contains 16 residues. Trimming cost V 6 bases and J 3 bases, with 18 bases left between them. The CDR3 protein is CASRPKTDPNNQPQHF. CDR3 coding DNA: TGTGCCAGCAGACCAAAGACAGACCCCAACAATCAGCCCCAGCATTTT.

The chain combines TRBV10-3 with TRBJ2-3, with a tentative D call TRBD2 (6 bases). The CDR3 length is 12 residues. Trimming shortened V by 10 bases and J by 6 bases, and 14 bases separated the two germline ends. Germline V gene lookup returns CDR1 ENHRY and CDR2 SYGVKD. The CDR3 spells CATAGTGDTQYF. CDR3 nucleotides: TGTGCCACCGCGGGGACGGGGGATACGCAGTATTTT.

This chain connects TRBV5-6 to TRBJ1-5; weak D call: TRBD1 (5 bases). CDR3 length equals 16 residues. V lost 4 bases to trimming and J lost 1 base, with 15 bases between them. Germline CDR1 and CDR2: SGHDT and YYEEEE. The CDR3: CASSLFGTRSNQPQHF. CDR3 coding DNA: TGTGCCAGCAGCCTCTTCGGGACTCGGAGCAATCAGCCCCAGCATTTT.

The CDR3 region has the DNA TGCGCCAGCCAAGACTCACTCACAGATACGCAGTATTTT. Protein: CASQDSLTDTQYF. The gene calls are TRBV5-1 and TRBJ2-3; D uncertain. The length of the CDR3 is 13 residues. Between the trimmed V and J ends, which lost 7 bases and 2 bases, there was a span of 11 bases. Germline values: CDR1 SGHRS, CDR2 YFSETQ.

This sequence joins TRBV6-5 and TRBJ2-1; 7 nucleotides agree with TRBD1. Trimming at V came to 9 bases and at J to 6 bases, leaving 11 bases not matched to a gene. Germline values: CDR1 MNHEY, CDR2 SVGAGI. This CDR3 spans 14 amino acids. CDR3 sequence (DNA): TGTGCCAGTACCAGGGGGAACCCTTCCAATGAGCAGTTCTTC. Encoded protein: CASTRGNPSNEQFF.

This chain joins TRBV5-1 and TRBJ2-3; 7 bases agree with TRBD2. Germline values: CDR1 SGHRS, CDR2 YFSETQ. The CDR3 runs to 16 residues. J gave up 4 bases and V 1 base, and 9 bases lay outside the gene matches. The CDR3 DNA is TGCGCCAGCAGCTTGTCTCTGGGAGGGCCCGCAGATACGCAGTATTTT. Translated: CASSLSLGGPADTQYF.

The gene calls are TRBV4-2 and TRBJ1-2; D remains unclear. Trimming left V 1 base short and J 6 bases short, with 6 bases between. Per germline, CDR1 LGHNA and CDR2 YNFKEQ. This CDR3 has 12 residues. CDR3 region: CASSQVSDGYTF. DNA of the CDR3: TGTGCCAGCAGCCAAGTCTCAGATGGCTACACCTTC.

The genes are TRBV5-4 and TRBJ1-6; D unresolved. This CDR3 region has 15 residues. Germline CDR1 and CDR2: SGHNT and YYREEE (reference sequence). Trimming took off 0 bases at V and 4 bases at J, with 8 bases between the two ends. The CDR3 region has the DNA TGTGCCAGCAGCTTGGGCCCGCAGTATAATTCACCCCTCCACTTT. This sequence encodes CASSLGPQYNSPLHF.

This clone was seen a few times. The chain has TRBV5-6 and TRBJ2-7; perhaps TRBD1 as D (5 bases). CDR1 and CDR2 from the germline V gene are SGHDT and YYEEEE. The CDR3 runs 12 residues. The V and J ends lost 4 bases and 9 bases respectively, with 14 bases between them. In nucleotides, the CDR3 is TGTGCCAGCAGCACGCTCTTTGGGGCGCAGTACTTC. It yields the protein CASSTLFGAQYF.

The V call is TRBV11-2, the J call TRBJ2-3; no clear D. Trimming removed 4 bases from V and 4 bases from J, with 12 bases in between. CDR3 size: 14 residues. Germline V gene data show CDR1 as SGHAT and CDR2 as FQNNGV. DNA of the CDR3: TGTGCCAGCAGCTCTGGCACCCGTGCAGATACGCAGTATTTT. Amino acids: CASSSGTRADTQYF.

This clone came up a few times. The chain combines TRBV28 with TRBJ2-3, with TRBD1 identical over 10 bases. The CDR3 spans 16 residues. Germline lookup yields CDR1 MDHEN and CDR2 SYDVKM. After removal of 4 bases from V and 2 bases from J, the junction contained 6 bases not matched to a gene. This CDR3 reads CASSSRDRGLTDTQYF. In nucleotides, the CDR3 is TGTGCCAGCAGTTCCCGGGACAGGGGACTCACAGATACGCAGTATTTT.

This rearrangement joins TRBV5-1 to TRBJ2-3; 10 bases map to TRBD1. The CDR3 totals 15 residues. Germline CDR1 and CDR2: SGHRS and YFSETQ. V trimming: 3 bases; J trimming: 6 bases; junction bases outside the gene matches: 7. CDR3 in amino acids: CASSSGTGDADTQYF. CDR3 bases: TGCGCCAGCAGCTCCGGGACAGGGGACGCGGATACGCAGTATTTT.

The chain combines TRBV5-1 with TRBJ1-2; 7 bases are a match to TRBD1. The CDR3 has 14 amino acids. V shed 5 bases, J shed 4 bases, and the junction held 8 bases outside the gene matches. Germline V gives CDR1 SGHRS, CDR2 YFSETQ. The CDR3 region has the DNA TGCGCCAGCAGAACAGGGGACTTGGTCTATGGCTACACCTTC. As protein: CASRTGDLVYGYTF.

This rearrangement joins TRBV30 to TRBJ1-5, with TRBD1 identical over 7 bases. Germline V lookup: CDR1 GTSNPN, CDR2 SVGIG (reference sequence). V was clipped by 2 bases and J by 7 bases; unmatched bases: 8. CDR3 size: 14 residues. For the CDR3, the DNA is TGTGCCTGGAGTAAGACAGGGAGATACCAGCCCCAGCATTTT. This gives the protein CAWSKTGRYQPQHF.

The J gene is TRBJ1-1, the V gene TRBV7-2; no reliable D call. From germline, CDR1 is SGHTA and CDR2 FQGNSA. The CDR3 sequence is 12 residues long. V was clipped by 6 bases and J by 1 base, with 6 bases between them. The CDR3 DNA reads TGTGCCAGCAGACCTAGGAACACTGAAGCTTTCTTT. Its protein product is CASRPRNTEAFF.

The CDR3 DNA sequence: TGTGCCAGCAGTTTATTGGGACAGTTAAGCACAGATACGCAGTATTTT. Translation gives CASSLLGQLSTDTQYF. V gene TRBV27 combines with J gene TRBJ2-3; 7 nucleotides align to TRBD1. V lost 1 base, J lost 0 bases, and 4 bases stayed unmatched. The CDR3 length is 16 residues. From germline, CDR1 is MNHEY and CDR2 SMNVEV (reference sequence).

This chain connects TRBV4-3 to TRBJ2-1; possibly TRBD1 for D (5 bases). With 5 bases removed from V and 8 bases from J, the gap between germline ends came to 16 bases. The length of the CDR3 is 14 residues. CDR1 and CDR2 from the germline V gene are LGHNA and YSLEER. CDR3 sequence reads: CASSFRGYIDEQFF. Written as DNA, the CDR3 is TGCGCCAGCAGCTTTAGGGGATACATAGATGAGCAGTTCTTC.

This clone was observed once. The chain uses TRBV20-1 and TRBJ2-7; tentative D call: TRBD2 (6 bases). Germline V gives CDR1 DFQATT, CDR2 SNEGSKA (reference sequence). Trimming left V 6 bases short and J 6 bases short, with 12 bases between. The CDR3 extends over 11 amino acids. CDR3 in DNA: TGCAGTGCCTACCCCGGGGGCGAGCAGTACTTC. Amino acid sequence: CSAYPGGEQYF.

The chain links TRBV4-3 to TRBJ1-1, with 8 bases matching TRBD1. J was trimmed by 5 bases and V by 4 bases; bases with no gene match: 3. This CDR3 is built from 13 residues. Looked up from germline, CDR1 is LGHNA and CDR2 is YSLEER. The CDR3 coding sequence is TGCGCCAGCAGCCCAGGGGGCGGGACTGAAGCTTTCTTT. It yields the protein CASSPGGGTEAFF.

The chain employs TRBV15 and TRBJ1-3; no firm D call. Germline CDR1 and CDR2: LNHNV and YYDKDF (reference sequence). Deletions cut 0 bases from V and 4 bases from J, with 10 bases between. The CDR3 consists of 15 residues. The CDR3 region is CATSRDRGVGNTIYF. The CDR3 DNA reads TGTGCCACCAGCAGAGATCGGGGAGTGGGAAACACCATATATTTT.

V gene TRBV18 combines with J gene TRBJ1-2; the D gene is possibly TRBD1 (5 bases). This CDR3 is built from 13 residues. V dropped 2 bases and J dropped 1 base, with 5 bases sitting between them. Germline CDR1 is KGHSH and CDR2 is LQKENI. CDR3 nucleotides: TGTGCCAGCTCACCAGACAGTAACTATGGCTACACCTTC. Amino acids: CASSPDSNYGYTF.

The chain carries TRBV6-5 and TRBJ1-1; D is perhaps TRBD1 (5 bases). Per germline, CDR1 MNHEY and CDR2 SVGAGI. Between the trimmed V and J ends, which lost 2 bases and 10 bases, there was a span of 11 bases. The CDR3 covers 12 residues. The CDR3 loop is CASSYQQGRAFF. The CDR3 DNA sequence: TGTGCCAGCAGTTACCAGCAGGGTCGAGCTTTCTTT.

This chain connects TRBV9 to TRBJ2-7, with no clear D. From germline, CDR1 is SGDLS and CDR2 YYNGEE. The CDR3 consists of 16 residues. V was trimmed by 0 bases and J by 2 bases, leaving 15 bases between them. The chain's CDR3 is CASSVDGRGTAYEQYF. In DNA, the CDR3 is TGTGCCAGCAGCGTAGACGGTCGAGGCACGGCCTACGAGCAGTACTTC.

The V call is TRBV5-5, the J call TRBJ2-2; 10 bases match TRBD1. Trimming cost V 4 bases and J 7 bases; bases outside gene matches: 10. Germline V gene lookup returns CDR1 SGHKS and CDR2 YYEKEE (reference sequence). There are 16 residues in the CDR3. CDR3 nucleotide sequence: TGTGCCAGCAGCGCGGCGGGCGGGACAGGGGTCGGGGAGCTGTTTTTT. It specifies CASSAAGGTGVGELFF.